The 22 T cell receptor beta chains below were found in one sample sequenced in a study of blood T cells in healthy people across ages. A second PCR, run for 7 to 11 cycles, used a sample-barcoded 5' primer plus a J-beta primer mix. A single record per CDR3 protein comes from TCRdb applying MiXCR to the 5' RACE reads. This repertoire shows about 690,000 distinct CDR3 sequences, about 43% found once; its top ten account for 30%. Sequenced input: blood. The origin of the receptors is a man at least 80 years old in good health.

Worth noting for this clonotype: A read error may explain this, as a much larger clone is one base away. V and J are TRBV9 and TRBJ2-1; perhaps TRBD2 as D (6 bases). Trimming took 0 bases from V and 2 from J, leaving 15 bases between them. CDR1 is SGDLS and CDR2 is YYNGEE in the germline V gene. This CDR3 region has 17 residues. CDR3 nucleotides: TGTGCCAGCAGCGTAGTACCCCTCGCGGGGCCCTACAATGAGCAGTTCTTC. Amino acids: CASSVVPLAGPYNEQFF.

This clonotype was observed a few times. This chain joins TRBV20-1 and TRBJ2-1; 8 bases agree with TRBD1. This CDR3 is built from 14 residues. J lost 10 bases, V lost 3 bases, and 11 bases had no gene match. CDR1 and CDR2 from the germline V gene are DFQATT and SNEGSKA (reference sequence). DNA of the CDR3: TGCAGTGCTAGGGGTCCAGGGGGCCCGGAGGAGCAGTTCTTC. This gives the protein CSARGPGGPEEQFF.

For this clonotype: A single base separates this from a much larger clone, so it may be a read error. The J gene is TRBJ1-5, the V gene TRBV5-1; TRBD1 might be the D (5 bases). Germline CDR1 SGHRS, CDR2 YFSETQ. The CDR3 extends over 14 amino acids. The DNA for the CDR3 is TGCGCCAACAGCGAAGGACATTCCAATCAGCCCCAGCATTTT. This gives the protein CANSEGHSNQPQHF.

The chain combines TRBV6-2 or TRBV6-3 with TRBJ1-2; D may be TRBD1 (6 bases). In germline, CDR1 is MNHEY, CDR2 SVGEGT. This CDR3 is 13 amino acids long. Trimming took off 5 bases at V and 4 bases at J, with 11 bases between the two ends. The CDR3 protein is CASSLTGIYGYTF. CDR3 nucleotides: TGTGCCAGCAGTCTAACAGGGATCTATGGCTACACCTTC.

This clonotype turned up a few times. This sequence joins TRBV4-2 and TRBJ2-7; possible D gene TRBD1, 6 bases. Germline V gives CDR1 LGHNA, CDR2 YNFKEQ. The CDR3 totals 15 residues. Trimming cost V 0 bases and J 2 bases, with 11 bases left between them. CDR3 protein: CASSQDKTGAYEQYF. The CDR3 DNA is TGTGCCAGCAGCCAAGATAAGACAGGAGCCTACGAGCAGTACTTC.

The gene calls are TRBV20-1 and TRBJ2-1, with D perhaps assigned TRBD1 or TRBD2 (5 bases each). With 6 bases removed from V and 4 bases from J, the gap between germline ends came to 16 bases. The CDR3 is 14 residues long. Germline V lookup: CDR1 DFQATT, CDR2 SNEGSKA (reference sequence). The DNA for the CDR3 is TGCAGTGCACAATACCGGGACGGATACAATGAGCAGTTCTTC. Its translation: CSAQYRDGYNEQFF.

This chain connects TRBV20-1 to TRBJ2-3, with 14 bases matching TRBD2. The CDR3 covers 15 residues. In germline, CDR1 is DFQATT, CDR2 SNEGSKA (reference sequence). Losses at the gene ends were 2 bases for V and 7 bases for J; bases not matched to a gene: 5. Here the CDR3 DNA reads TGCAGTGCTAGAAAGACTAGCGGGGGGGCGAATACGCAGTATTTT. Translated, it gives CSARKTSGGANTQYF.

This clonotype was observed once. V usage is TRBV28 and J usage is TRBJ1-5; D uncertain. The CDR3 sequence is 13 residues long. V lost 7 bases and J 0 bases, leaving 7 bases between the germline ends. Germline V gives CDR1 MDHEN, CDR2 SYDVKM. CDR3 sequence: CASNLYSNQPQHF. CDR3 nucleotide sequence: TGTGCCAGCAACCTATATAGCAATCAGCCCCAGCATTTT.

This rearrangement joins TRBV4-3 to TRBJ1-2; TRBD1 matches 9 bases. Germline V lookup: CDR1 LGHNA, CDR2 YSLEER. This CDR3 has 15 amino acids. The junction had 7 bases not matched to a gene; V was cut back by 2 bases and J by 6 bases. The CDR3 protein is CASSQIEWTGDGYTF. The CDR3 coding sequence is TGCGCCAGCAGCCAAATCGAATGGACAGGGGATGGCTACACCTTC.

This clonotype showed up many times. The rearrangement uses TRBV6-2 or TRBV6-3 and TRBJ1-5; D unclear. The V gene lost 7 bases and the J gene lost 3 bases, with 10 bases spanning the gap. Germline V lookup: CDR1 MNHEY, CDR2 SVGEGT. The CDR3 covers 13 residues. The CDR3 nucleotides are TGTGCCAGCACCGACATGTACAATCAGCCCCAGCATTTT. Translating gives CASTDMYNQPQHF.

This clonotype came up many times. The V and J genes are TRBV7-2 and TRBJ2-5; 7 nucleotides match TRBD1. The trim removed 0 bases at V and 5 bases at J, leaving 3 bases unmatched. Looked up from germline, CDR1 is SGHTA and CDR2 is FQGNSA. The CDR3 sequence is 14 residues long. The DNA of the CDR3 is TGTGCCAGCAGCTTAGCGACAGGGCGTGAGACCCAGTACTTC. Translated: CASSLATGRETQYF.

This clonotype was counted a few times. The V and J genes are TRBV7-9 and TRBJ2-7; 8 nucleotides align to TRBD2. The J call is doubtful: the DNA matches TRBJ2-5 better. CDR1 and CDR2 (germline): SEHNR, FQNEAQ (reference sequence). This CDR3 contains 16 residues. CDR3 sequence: CASSLALSGGPATQYF. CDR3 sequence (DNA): TGTGCCAGCAGCTTAGCGTTGTCGGGGGGGCCGGCGACCCAGTACTTC.

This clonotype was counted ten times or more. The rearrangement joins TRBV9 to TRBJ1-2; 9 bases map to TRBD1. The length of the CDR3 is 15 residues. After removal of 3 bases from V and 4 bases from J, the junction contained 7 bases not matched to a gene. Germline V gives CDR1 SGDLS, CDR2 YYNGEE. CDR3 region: CASSAGQGQGYGYTF. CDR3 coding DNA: TGTGCCAGCAGCGCGGGACAGGGCCAGGGCTATGGCTACACCTTC.

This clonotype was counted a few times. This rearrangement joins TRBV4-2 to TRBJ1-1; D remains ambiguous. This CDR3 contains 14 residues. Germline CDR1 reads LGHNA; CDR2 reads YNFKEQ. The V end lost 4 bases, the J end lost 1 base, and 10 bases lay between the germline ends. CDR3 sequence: CASSPPEGNTEAFF. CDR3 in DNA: TGTGCCAGCAGCCCTCCGGAGGGGAACACTGAAGCTTTCTTT.

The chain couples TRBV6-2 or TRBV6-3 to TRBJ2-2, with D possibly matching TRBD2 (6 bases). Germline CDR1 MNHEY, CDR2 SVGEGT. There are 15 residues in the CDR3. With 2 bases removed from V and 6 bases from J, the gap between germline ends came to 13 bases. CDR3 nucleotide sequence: TGTGCCAGCAGTTACCGGAGCGCGGGGTCCGGGGAGCTGTTTTTT. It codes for CASSYRSAGSGELFF.

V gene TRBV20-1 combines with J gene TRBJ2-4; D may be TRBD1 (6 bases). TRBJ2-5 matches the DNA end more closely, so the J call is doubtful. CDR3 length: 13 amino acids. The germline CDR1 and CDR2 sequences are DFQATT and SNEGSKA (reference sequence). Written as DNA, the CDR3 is TGCAGTGCAGGGGGTAAGGATTCGGAGACCCAGTACTTC. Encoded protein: CSAGGKDSETQYF.

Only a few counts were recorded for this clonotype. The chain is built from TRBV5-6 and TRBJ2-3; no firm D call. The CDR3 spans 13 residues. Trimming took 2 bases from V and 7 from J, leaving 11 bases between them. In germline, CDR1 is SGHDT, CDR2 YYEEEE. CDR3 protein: CASSLERGNTQYF. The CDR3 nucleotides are TGTGCCAGCAGCTTAGAAAGAGGAAATACGCAGTATTTT.

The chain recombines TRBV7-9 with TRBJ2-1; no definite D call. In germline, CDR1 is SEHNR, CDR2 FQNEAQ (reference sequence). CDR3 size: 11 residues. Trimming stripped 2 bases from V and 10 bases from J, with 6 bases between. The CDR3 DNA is TGTGCCAGCAGCTTAAACCGGGAGCAGTTCTTC. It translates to CASSLNREQFF.

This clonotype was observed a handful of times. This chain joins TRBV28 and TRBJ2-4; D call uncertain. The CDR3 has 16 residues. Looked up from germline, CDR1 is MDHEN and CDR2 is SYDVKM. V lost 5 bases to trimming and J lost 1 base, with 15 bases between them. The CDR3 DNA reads TGTGCCAGCAGTCCCCTCCGTCCTGGGGCCAAAAACATTCAGTACTTC. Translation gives CASSPLRPGAKNIQYF.

The CDR3 coding sequence is TGTGCCAGCACCCCATTTGATCGCGGCCACAATGAGCAGTACTTC. This codes for CASTPFDRGHNEQYF. The chain links TRBV9 to TRBJ2-7, with D uncertain. This CDR3 is built from 15 residues. From germline, CDR1 is SGDLS and CDR2 YYNGEE. V was shortened by 6 bases and J by 7 bases, with 23 bases between the two germline ends.

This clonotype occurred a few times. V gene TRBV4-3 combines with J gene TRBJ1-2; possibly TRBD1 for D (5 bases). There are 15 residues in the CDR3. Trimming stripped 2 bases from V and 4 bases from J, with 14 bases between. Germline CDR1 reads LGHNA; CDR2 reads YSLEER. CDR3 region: CASSQLRRGSYGYTF. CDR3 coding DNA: TGCGCCAGCAGCCAACTTAGGAGGGGTTCCTATGGCTACACCTTC.

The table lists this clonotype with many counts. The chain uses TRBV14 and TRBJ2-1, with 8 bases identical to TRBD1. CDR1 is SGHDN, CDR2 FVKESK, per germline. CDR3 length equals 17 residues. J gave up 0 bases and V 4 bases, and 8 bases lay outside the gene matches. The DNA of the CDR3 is TGTGCCAGCAGCCCCCGGACAGGGATGAGCTCCTACAATGAGCAGTTCTTC. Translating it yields CASSPRTGMSSYNEQFF. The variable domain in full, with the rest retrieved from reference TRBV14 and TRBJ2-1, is EAGVTQFPSHSVIEKGQTVTLRCDPISGHDNLYWYRRVMGKEIKFLLHFVKESKQDESGMPNNRFLAERTGGTYSTLKVQPAELEDSGVYFCASSPRTGMSSYNEQFFGPGTRLTVL.